Each of the 15 T cell receptor beta chains below was sequenced from the same sample in a study of cytomegalovirus exposure and HLA in healthy donors (dated by TCRdb to the late 2010s). Libraries were prepared through the immunoSEQ multiplex PCR assay. For the multiplex PCR, a mixture combining 60 forward primers for TCR Vbeta segments and 13 reverse primers for TCR Jbeta segments was used. TCRdb re-hosts the immuneACCESS table, in-frame sequences only. Its copies lack some clones; in the studies checked, an unresolved V gene accounts for under half of them, and the cause for the rest is not known. The sample yields roughly 98,000 clones; under 85% were counted once. The ten largest clones add up to 11% to 15% of the sample. Material for sequencing was PBMCs. The receptors shown here come from an older woman in good health and CMV-seropositive.

The V call is TRBV12-5, the J call TRBJ1-1; D remains unclear. Germline lookup yields CDR1 LGHNT and CDR2 FRNRAP. The CDR3 has 11 amino acids. The V gene lost 7 bases and the J gene lost 0 bases, with 3 bases spanning the gap. CDR3 in amino acids: CASAMNTEAFF. In DNA, the CDR3 is TGTGCTAGTGCCATGAACACTGAAGCTTTCTTT.

This rearrangement joins TRBV5-1 to TRBJ1-2; 7 nucleotides line up with TRBD1. The CDR3 loop spans 12 amino acids. The trim removed 4 bases at V and 6 bases at J, leaving 3 bases unmatched. Germline lookup yields CDR1 SGHRS and CDR2 YFSETQ. The DNA of the CDR3 is TGCGCCAGCAGCCTCGACAGGGATGGCTACACCTTC. Its protein product is CASSLDRDGYTF.

The V and J genes are TRBV4-3 and TRBJ1-5; D not certain. The CDR3 length is 14 residues. CDR1 and CDR2 from the germline V gene are LGHNA and YSLEER. The V end was cut by 0 bases, the J end by 4 bases, with 7 bases between. CDR3 loop: CASSQEVSNQPQHF. In DNA form, the CDR3 reads TGCGCCAGCAGCCAAGAAGTCAGTAATCAGCCCCAGCATTTT.

This sequence joins TRBV18 and TRBJ2-3, with 9 positions matching TRBD1. Unmatched junction bases numbered 9, after V lost 4 bases and J lost 4 bases. The CDR3 is made up of 16 amino acids. CDR1 and CDR2 (germline): KGHSH, LQKENI. The CDR3 nucleotides are TGTGCCAGCTCACTCCGGACAGGGGAAATATCAGATACGCAGTATTTT. Translated, it gives CASSLRTGEISDTQYF.

This clone was observed a handful of times. The V call is TRBV7-2, the J call TRBJ1-2; weak D call: TRBD1 (5 bases). Trimming left V 5 bases short and J 4 bases short, with 11 bases between. CDR1 and CDR2 from the germline V gene are SGHTA and FQGNSA. The CDR3 sequence is 13 residues long. The DNA of the CDR3 is TGTGCCAGCAGCGGGGCAGACCCCTATGGCTACACCTTC. This encodes CASSGADPYGYTF. Combining the CDR3 with reference TRBV7-2 and TRBJ1-2 gives the whole variable domain GAGVSQSPSNKVTEKGKDVELRCDPISGHTALYWYRQSLGQGLEFLIYFQGNSAPDKSGLPSDRFSAERTGGSVSTLTIQRTQQEDSAVYLCASSGADPYGYTFGSGTRLTVV.

This clone has a handful of counts. The sample carries other DNA sequences with the same CDR3. V and J are TRBV27 and TRBJ2-7; unclear D gene. V was shortened by 5 bases and J by 1 base, with 9 bases between the two germline ends. The germline gives CDR1 MNHEY, CDR2 SMNVEV (reference sequence). This CDR3 comprises 13 residues. The DNA of the CDR3 is TGTGCCAGCAGTACCCGCGATTCCTACGAGCAGTACTTC. Its translation: CASSTRDSYEQYF.

The chain links TRBV4-1 to TRBJ1-4; TRBD1 matches at 7 bases. CDR1 and CDR2 from the germline V gene are MGHRA and YSYEKL. The CDR3 has 14 residues. The trim removed 4 bases at V and 4 bases at J, leaving 3 bases unmatched. Here the CDR3 DNA reads TGCGCCAGCAGCCGGGACAGAGATAATGAAAAACTGTTTTTT. It specifies CASSRDRDNEKLFF.

The sample holds a few counts of this clone. The rearrangement links TRBV28 to TRBJ2-7; tentatively, D is TRBD2 (7 bases). V was cut by 5 bases and J by 3 bases, with 17 bases left in between. From germline, CDR1 is MDHEN and CDR2 SYDVKM. The CDR3 totals 15 residues. DNA of the CDR3: TGTGCCAGCAGTCCGTCGGCGGGGGCGCGCTACGAGCAGTACTTC. As protein: CASSPSAGARYEQYF.

This clone was picked up a small number of times. The chain links TRBV7-9 to TRBJ2-3; the D gene is possibly TRBD2 (6 bases). The CDR3 covers 12 residues. Trimming pared 11 bases from V and 1 base from J, leaving 10 bases between. Germline V gene data show CDR1 as SEHNR and CDR2 as FQNEAQ (reference sequence). CDR3 loop: CALARGTDTQYF. CDR3 sequence (DNA): TGTGCCCTAGCGAGAGGCACAGATACGCAGTATTTT.

This clone was detected only a few times. The chain is built from TRBV10-3 and TRBJ2-7, with 9 bases fitting TRBD1. CDR3 length equals 13 residues. The germline gives CDR1 ENHRY, CDR2 SYGVKD. Losses at the gene ends were 10 bases for V and 3 bases for J; bases not matched to a gene: 7. CDR3 sequence reads: CATSPDRGYEQYF. DNA for the CDR3: TGTGCCACCTCACCGGACAGGGGCTACGAGCAGTACTTC.

This chain links TRBV19 with TRBJ2-7; 10 bases map to TRBD1. The germline gives CDR1 LNHDA, CDR2 SQIVND (reference sequence). The CDR3 spans 13 residues. V shed 6 bases, J shed 3 bases, and the junction held 2 bases outside the gene matches. The CDR3 reads CASRDRGDYEQYF. CDR3 nucleotides: TGTGCCAGTAGGGACAGGGGGGACTACGAGCAGTACTTC.

In this sample, this clone turned up a few times. The rearrangement links TRBV28 to TRBJ2-1; 9 nucleotides align to TRBD1. The CDR3 spans 16 residues. The germline CDR1 and CDR2 sequences are MDHEN and SYDVKM. J gave up 0 bases and V 4 bases, and 4 bases lay outside the gene matches. The CDR3 here is CASSSTGGSSYNEQFF. CDR3 coding DNA: TGTGCCAGCAGTTCGACAGGGGGAAGCTCCTACAATGAGCAGTTCTTC.

Details on this clone: One end of the junction is discordant with germline, which a read error may explain. This specimen includes other DNA sequences encoding the same CDR3. The chain has TRBV12-5 and TRBJ2-1; 10 bases are shared with TRBD1. Germline CDR1 is LGHNT and CDR2 is FRNRAP. This CDR3 is 15 amino acids long. In nucleotides, the CDR3 is TGTGCTAGTGGTGGGGGACAGGGGTTCTACAACGAGCAGTTCTTC. This translates into CASGGGQGFYNEQFF.

Regarding this clone: The likely explanation is a read error, given a far larger clone one base away. The gene calls are TRBV28 and TRBJ2-7, with D perhaps matching TRBD1 (5 bases). The CDR3 sequence is 11 residues long. CDR1 is MDHEN and CDR2 is SYDVKM in the germline V gene. Trimming cost V 3 bases and J 5 bases, with 5 bases left between them. The CDR3 loop reads CASSLGHEQYF. The CDR3 DNA sequence: TGTGCCAGCAGTTTGGGGCACGAGCAGTACTTC.

CDR3 sequence: CAWSGGTSGQETQYF. CDR3 coding DNA: TGTGCCTGGAGTGGAGGGACTAGCGGTCAAGAGACCCAGTACTTC. The chain combines TRBV30 with TRBJ2-5; 11 positions agree with TRBD2. Per the germline V gene, CDR1 is GTSNPN and CDR2 is SVGIG (reference sequence). V lost 1 base to trimming and J lost 2 bases; unmatched junction nucleotides: 3. CDR3 length: 15 residues.